This T cell receptor beta chain was identified during a study of T cell changes during pregnancy in multiple sclerosis. Only in-frame clones appear in the TCRdb table, and some are missing; sequencing was by immunoSEQ multiplex PCR. The sample shows around 100,000 clones, about 90% of them seen only once. The germline CDR1 and CDR2 sequences are MDHEN and SYDVKM. V was cut by 3 bases and J by 7 bases, with 10 bases left in between. The CDR3 length is 13 residues. The chain is built from TRBV28 and TRBJ1-5, with D perhaps matching TRBD1 (6 bases). The clonotype originates from a female donor with multiple sclerosis, enrolled in a pregnancy study. Sequenced here: peripheral blood, sampled after pregnancy. CDR3 DNA sequence: TGTGCCAGCAGTTTCACAGGGCGGCAGCCCCAGCATTTT. It translates to CASSFTGRQPQHF.